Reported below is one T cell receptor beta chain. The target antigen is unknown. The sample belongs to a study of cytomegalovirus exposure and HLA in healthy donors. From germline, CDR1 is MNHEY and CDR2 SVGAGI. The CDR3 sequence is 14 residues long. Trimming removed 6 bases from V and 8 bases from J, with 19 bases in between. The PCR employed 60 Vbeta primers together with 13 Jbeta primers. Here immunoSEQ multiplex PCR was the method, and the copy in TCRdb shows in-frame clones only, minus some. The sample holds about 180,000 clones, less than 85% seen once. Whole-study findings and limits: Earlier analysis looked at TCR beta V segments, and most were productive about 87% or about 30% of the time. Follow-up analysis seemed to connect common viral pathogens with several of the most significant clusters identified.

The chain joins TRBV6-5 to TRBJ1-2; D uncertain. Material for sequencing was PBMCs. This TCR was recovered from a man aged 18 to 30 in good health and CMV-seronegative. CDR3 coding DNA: TGTGCCAGCAGAGAGATGTACGGGGATCGGGGCTACACCTTC. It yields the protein CASREMYGDRGYTF.